This T cell receptor (beta chain) was observed in a study of identical twins. Findings and caveats of the study: Invariant MAIT and iNKT cells may have partly biased zero-insertion analyses.

TCRdb re-called the 5' RACE reads with MiXCR, one entry per CDR3 protein. The sample has 500,000 or so distinct CDR3 sequences; under 25% are singletons. This clonotype was seen more than once but under ten times. Its cognate antigen is unknown. The CDR3 is made up of 17 amino acids. Germline V gene lookup returns CDR1 MNHEY and CDR2 SMNVEV (reference sequence). The V and J ends lost 5 bases and 5 bases, in that order; junction bases with no gene match: 11. This same sample was also part of a study on T cells expressing NK-cell markers. As that report states: An anti-gamma-delta TCR antibody restricted sorting to alpha-beta TCR T cells in several experiments. Roughly six donors carried dominant NKG2C+ clonotypes that made up roughly 1.0-8% of their CD8+ T cells. Once again these clonotypes came out on top in the CD3+CD56-NKG2C+ fraction of several donors.

Material for sequencing was CD4+ T cells sorted from blood. The chain combines TRBV27 with TRBJ2-7, with 14 bases matching TRBD2. The sequence was collected from a woman between 18 and 30 years old in good health. For the CDR3, the DNA is TGTGCCAGCAGTCCGCCTCCTCGACTAGCGGGAGGGGACGAGCAGTACTTC. It encodes CASSPPPRLAGGDEQYF.